The clone carrying this T cell receptor (beta chain) has just a few counts. As yet, its antigen is unknown. The PCR ran on 60 Vbeta and 13 Jbeta primers. The assay was immunoSEQ multiplex PCR, and TCRdb's table has in-frame clones only and misses some. Of 200,000 to 250,000 clones in the sample, roughly 79% were seen once. The CDR3 is made up of 15 amino acids. Trimming took off 0 bases at V and 6 bases at J, with 12 bases between the two ends. The germline gives CDR1 PRHDT, CDR2 FYEKMQ (reference sequence). The data stem from a study of cytomegalovirus exposure and HLA in healthy donors. Study-wide points: Accurate prediction of most subjects' HLA-A and HLA-B alleles from TCR beta sequences was reported.

This clonotype originated in a woman aged 40 to 50 in good health and CMV-seronegative. The chain recombines TRBV13 with TRBJ1-5, with D maybe TRBD1 (5 bases). Sequencing was done on a sample of PBMCs. CDR3 amino acids: CASSLGPGTAQPQHF. CDR3 DNA sequence: TGTGCCAGCAGCTTAGGACCAGGGACTGCTCAGCCCCAGCATTTT.